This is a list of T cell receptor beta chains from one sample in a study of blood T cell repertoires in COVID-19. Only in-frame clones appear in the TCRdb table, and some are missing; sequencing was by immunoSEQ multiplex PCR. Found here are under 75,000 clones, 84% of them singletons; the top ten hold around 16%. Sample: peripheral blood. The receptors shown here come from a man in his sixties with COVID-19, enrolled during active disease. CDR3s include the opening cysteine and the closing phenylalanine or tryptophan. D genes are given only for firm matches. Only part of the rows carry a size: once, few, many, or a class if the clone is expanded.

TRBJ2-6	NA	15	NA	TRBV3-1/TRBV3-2	TGTGCCAGCAGCCAAGACGTCTCTGGGGCCAACGTCCTGACTTTC	CASSQDVSGANVLTF
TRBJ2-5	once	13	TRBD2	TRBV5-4	TGTGCCAGCAGCCCAGCGGGAATGAAGACCCAGTACTTC	CASSPAGMKTQYF
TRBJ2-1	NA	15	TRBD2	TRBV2	TGTGCCAGCAGTGTGAGCGGGGGATCCTACAATGAGCAGTTCTTC	CASSVSGGSYNEQFF
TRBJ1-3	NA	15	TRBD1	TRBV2	TGTGCCAGCAGCCGGGACAGGACCTCTGGAAACACCATATATTTT	CASSRDRTSGNTIYF
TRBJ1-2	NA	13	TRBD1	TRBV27	TGTGCCAGCAGATCTACAGGGGGCAATGGCTACACCTTC	CASRSTGGNGYTF
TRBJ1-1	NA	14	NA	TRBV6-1	TGTGCCAGCAGTGAAGCTATTGGCAGCACTGAAGCTTTCTTT	CASSEAIGSTEAFF
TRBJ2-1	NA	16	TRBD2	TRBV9	TGTGCCAGCAGCGGGACTAGCGGGAGAAAATACAATGAGCAGTTCTTC	CASSGTSGRKYNEQFF
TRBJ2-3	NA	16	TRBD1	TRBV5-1	TGCGCCAGCAGGTATGCGACAGGGATGGGCACAGATACGCAGTATTTT	CASRYATGMGTDTQYF
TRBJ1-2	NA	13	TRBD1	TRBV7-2	TGTGCCAGCAGCTTAGGGCAGGGGGATGGCTACACCTTC	CASSLGQGDGYTF
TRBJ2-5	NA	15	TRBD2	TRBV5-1	TGCGCCAGCAGCTTGCCTAGCGGAGAACAAGAGACCCAGTACTTC	CASSLPSGEQETQYF
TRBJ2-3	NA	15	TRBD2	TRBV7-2	TGTGCCAGCAGCTTAGCGGCGGGGGGCGTCGATACGCAGTATTTT	CASSLAAGGVDTQYF
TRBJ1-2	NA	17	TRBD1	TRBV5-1	TGCGCCAGCAACGAACCGGGACAGGGCTCACGGGGTAATGGCTACACCTTC	CASNEPGQGSRGNGYTF
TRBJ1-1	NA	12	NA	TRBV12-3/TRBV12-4	TGTGCCAGCAGCACAACAGGGCTTGAAGCTTTCTTT	CASSTTGLEAFF
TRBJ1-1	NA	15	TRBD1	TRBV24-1	TGTGCCACCAGTGATCAAAGACAGGGGTCCACTGAAGCTTTCTTT	CATSDQRQGSTEAFF
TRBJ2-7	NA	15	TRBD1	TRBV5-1	TGCGCCAGCAGCAGGTCCGGGACAGAGGCCTACGAGCAGTACTTC	CASSRSGTEAYEQYF
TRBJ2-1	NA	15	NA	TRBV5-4	TGTGCCAGCACCCGGGCCTTAGCGGATTACAATGAGCAGTTCTTC	CASTRALADYNEQFF
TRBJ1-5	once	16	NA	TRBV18	TGTGCCAGCTCACCCACTCAGGGCGGCTGGAATCAGCCCCAGCATTTT	CASSPTQGGWNQPQHF
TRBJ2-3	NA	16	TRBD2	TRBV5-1	TGCGCCAGCAGCTTGCAGCGGGGGGGCAGGGTGGATACGCAGTATTTT	CASSLQRGGRVDTQYF